These T cell receptor beta chains were read from a single sample in a study of T cells after yellow fever vaccination. TCRdb reprocessed the 5' RACE reads via MiXCR and lists one record per CDR3 protein. The table shows about 330,000 distinct CDR3 sequences, with roughly 8.4% occurring only once. The sequencing here drew on PBMCs, taken roughly seven weeks after the first yellow fever vaccination. The source is a man aged 18 to 29 who received the YFV17D yellow fever vaccine. CDR3s include the opening cysteine and the closing phenylalanine or tryptophan.

TRBV7-8,TRBJ2-2,CASTSDRGNTGELFF
TRBV20-1,TRBJ2-7,CSASRDRGLRGEQYF
TRBV7-6,TRBJ1-4,CASSLGGAHEKLFF
TRBV11-2,TRBJ2-1,CASSPRLPNEQFF
TRBV6-5,TRBJ1-4,CASSYAQSSRGEKLFF
TRBV5-1,TRBJ2-2,CASSPPTGELFF
TRBV4-3,TRBJ2-4,CASSQARTGGWSKNIQYF
TRBV24-1,TRBJ1-1,CATSDRGDEAFF
TRBV5-4,TRBJ2-5,CASRRQNQETQYF
TRBV12-3/TRBV12-4,TRBJ2-3,CASRAGPGTDTQYF